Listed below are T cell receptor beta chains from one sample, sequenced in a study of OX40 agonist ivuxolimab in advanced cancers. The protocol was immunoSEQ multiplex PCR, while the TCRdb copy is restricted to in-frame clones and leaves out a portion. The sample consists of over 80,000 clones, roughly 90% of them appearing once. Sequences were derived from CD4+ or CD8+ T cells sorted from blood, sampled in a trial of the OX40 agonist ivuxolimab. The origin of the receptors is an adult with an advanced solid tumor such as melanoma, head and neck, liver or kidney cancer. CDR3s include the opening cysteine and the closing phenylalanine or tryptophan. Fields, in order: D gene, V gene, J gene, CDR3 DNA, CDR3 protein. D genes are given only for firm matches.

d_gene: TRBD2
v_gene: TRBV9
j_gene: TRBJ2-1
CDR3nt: TGTGCCAGCAGCGTAGTGCTAGCGGGAGGTGAGCAGTTCTTC
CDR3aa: CASSVVLAGGEQFF

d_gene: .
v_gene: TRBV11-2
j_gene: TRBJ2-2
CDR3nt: TGTGCCAGCAGCTTAAACGGGGAGCTGTTTTTT
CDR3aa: CASSLNGELFF

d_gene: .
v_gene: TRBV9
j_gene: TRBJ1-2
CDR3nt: TGTGCCAGCAGCCCTCCAGGGATCGGGGGCTACACCTTC
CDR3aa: CASSPPGIGGYTF

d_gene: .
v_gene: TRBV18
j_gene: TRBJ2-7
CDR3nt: TGTGCCAGCTCACGGGGTATTGAGGGGCAGTACTTC
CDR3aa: CASSRGIEGQYF

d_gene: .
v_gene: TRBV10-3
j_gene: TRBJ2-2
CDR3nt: TGTGCCATCAGCCGAGCCGCACCAAAGGACACCGGGGAGCTGTTTTTT
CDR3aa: CAISRAAPKDTGELFF

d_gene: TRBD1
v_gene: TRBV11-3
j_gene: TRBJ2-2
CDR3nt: TGTGCCAGCAGTCGAGGACAGGGGGCAAACACCGGGGAGCTGTTTTTT
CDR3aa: CASSRGQGANTGELFF

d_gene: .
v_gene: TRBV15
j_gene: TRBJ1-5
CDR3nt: TGTGCCACCAGCAGCGCCCGGGACATAAATCAGCCCCAGCATTTT
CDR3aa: CATSSARDINQPQHF

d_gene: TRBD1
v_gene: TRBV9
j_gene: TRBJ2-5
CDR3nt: TGTGCCAGCAGCCCTAGAGGGGACAGGGTTCAAGAGACCCAGTACTTC
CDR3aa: CASSPRGDRVQETQYF

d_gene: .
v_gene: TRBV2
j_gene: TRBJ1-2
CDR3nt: TGTGCCAGCACCCTCCAAAGGGAAGGCTACACCTTC
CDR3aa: CASTLQREGYTF

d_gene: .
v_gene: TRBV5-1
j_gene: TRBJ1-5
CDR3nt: TGCGCCAGCAGCTCCGGTGGGGGGAACAATCAGCCCCAGCATTTT
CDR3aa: CASSSGGGNNQPQHF

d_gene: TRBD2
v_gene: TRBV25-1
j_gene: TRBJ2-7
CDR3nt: TGTGCCAGCAGTGAATATGGGGGGGAAAACGAGCAGTACTTC
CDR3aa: CASSEYGGENEQYF

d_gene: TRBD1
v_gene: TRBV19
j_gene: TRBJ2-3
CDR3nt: TGTGCTACGGGACAGAGCACAGATACGCAGTATTTT
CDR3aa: CATGQSTDTQYF

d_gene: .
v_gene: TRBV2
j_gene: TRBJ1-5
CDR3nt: TGTGCCAGCAGTCCATTCGGGTGGGATAATCAGCCCCAGCATTTT
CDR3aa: CASSPFGWDNQPQHF

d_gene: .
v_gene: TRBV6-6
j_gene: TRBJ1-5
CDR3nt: TGTGCCAGCAGTTACATGGCAGGTCGCGATCAGCCCCAGCATTTT
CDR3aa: CASSYMAGRDQPQHF

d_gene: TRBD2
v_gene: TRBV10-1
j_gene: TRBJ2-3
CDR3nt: TGCGCCAGCAGCCGGACTAGGGATACGCAGTATTTT
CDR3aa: CASSRTRDTQYF

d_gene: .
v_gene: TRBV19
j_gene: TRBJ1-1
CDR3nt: TGTGCCAGTAGTAGGTCAGGTGGCCCCGGCACTGAAGCTTTCTTT
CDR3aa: CASSRSGGPGTEAFF